This T cell receptor beta chain is from a study of T cell repertoires in cytomegalovirus infection. Study summary: It can be stated that public TCR beta signatures indicated CMV infection as well as a matching HLA type. Overall study findings and caveats: The ex vivo response showed dominance by HLA-C-restricted CMV-specific TCR beta clonotypes. Pooled public TCR beta family frequency picked out CMV carriers with the relevant HLA.

TCRdb reprocessed the reads via MiXCR and lists one record per CDR3 protein. The sample gives roughly 500,000 distinct CDR3 sequences, approximately 40% of which show up once; approximately 40% is in the top ten. There are 18 residues in the CDR3. The J segment lost 4 bases and the V segment lost 4 bases, leaving 11 bases of the junction unmatched. The germline gives CDR1 MGHDK, CDR2 SYGVNS. On this clonotype itself: The antigen remains unidentified.

The sequence derives from a human donor in good health (CMV status not recorded). Some clones in this sample may be carry-over from other donors' samples. Source: cultured PBMCs, taken from culture after CMV antigen stimulation. This chain connects TRBV25-1 to TRBJ2-2, with 11 bases that match TRBD2. CDR3 amino acids: CASSGLAGIGRSTGELFF. The CDR3, as DNA: TGTGCCAGCAGTGGACTAGCGGGAATCGGACGTTCCACCGGGGAGCTGTTTTTT.